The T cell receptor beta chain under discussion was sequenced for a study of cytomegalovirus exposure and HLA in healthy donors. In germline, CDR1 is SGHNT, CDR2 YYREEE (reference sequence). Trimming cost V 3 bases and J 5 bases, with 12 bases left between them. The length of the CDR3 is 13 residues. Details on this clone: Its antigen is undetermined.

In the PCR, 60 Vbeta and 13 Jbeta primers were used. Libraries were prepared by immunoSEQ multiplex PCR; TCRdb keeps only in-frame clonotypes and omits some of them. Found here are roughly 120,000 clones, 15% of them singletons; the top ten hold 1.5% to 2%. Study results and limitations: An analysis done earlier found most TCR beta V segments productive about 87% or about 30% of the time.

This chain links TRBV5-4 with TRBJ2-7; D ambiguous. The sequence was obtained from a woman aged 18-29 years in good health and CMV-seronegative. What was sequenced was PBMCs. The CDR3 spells CASSYPQRNEQYF. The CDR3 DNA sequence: TGTGCCAGCAGCTATCCACAGAGAAACGAGCAGTACTTC.